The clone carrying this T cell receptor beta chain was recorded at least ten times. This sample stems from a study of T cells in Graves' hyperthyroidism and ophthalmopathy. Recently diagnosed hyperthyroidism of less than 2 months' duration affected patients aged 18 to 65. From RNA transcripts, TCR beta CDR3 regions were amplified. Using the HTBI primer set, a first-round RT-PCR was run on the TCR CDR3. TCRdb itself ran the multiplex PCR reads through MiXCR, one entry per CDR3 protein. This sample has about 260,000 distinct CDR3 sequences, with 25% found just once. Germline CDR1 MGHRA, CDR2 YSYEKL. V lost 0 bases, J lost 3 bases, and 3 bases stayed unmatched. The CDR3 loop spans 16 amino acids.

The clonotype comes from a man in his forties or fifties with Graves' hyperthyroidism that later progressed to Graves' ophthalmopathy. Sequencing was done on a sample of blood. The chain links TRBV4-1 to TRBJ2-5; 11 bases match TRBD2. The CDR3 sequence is CASSQDPLAGEETQYF. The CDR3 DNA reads TGCGCCAGCAGCCAAGATCCACTAGCGGGAGAAGAGACCCAGTACTTC.